Following are 29 T cell receptor beta chains from one sample sequenced in a study of a mutant IDH1 vaccine in newly diagnosed glioma. Profiled with immunoSEQ multiplex PCR; TCRdb holds only in-frame clones, not every one. The sample lists 35,000 to 50,000 clones; about 91% were seen once. Noted time point: week 23, last vaccination. Every single dose of the vaccine, 300 ug of mutant IDH1 20-mer peptide, came with topical imiquimod. Their recognized antigens are unknown. Sequenced here: PBMCs, sampled from a glioma patient whose treatment included an IDH1 peptide vaccine. The receptors shown here come from a man aged 50-60 years with glioma.

V usage is TRBV6-6 and J usage is TRBJ2-1; 7 bases fit TRBD1. CDR1 is MNHNY, CDR2 SVGAGI, per germline (reference sequence). The ends lost 2 bases at V and 1 base at J; junction bases unmatched: 2. The CDR3 covers 15 residues. The CDR3 spells CASSYTGDSYNEQFF. The DNA of the CDR3 is TGTGCCAGCAGTTACACAGGGGATTCCTACAATGAGCAGTTCTTC.

This clone was counted a single time. The gene calls are TRBV6-1 and TRBJ2-5, with D perhaps matching TRBD2 (5 bases). Germline loops: CDR1 MNHNS, CDR2 SASEGT. This CDR3 comprises 15 residues. The V and J ends lost 0 bases and 2 bases respectively, with 10 bases between them. The CDR3 bases are TGTGCCAGCAGTGAAGCGTGGACGGGGCAAGAGACCCAGTACTTC. It specifies CASSEAWTGQETQYF.

The chain has TRBV11-2 and TRBJ2-7; TRBD1 is a possible D gene (5 bases). This CDR3 contains 12 residues. Trimming removed 3 bases from V and 7 bases from J, with 10 bases in between. Germline V CDR1 and CDR2: SGHAT, FQNNGV. The CDR3 DNA is TGTGCCAGCAGCTTCGCGAACAGGGAGCAGTACTTC. It specifies CASSFANREQYF. Full variable domain (missing parts from reference TRBV11-2 and TRBJ2-7): EAGVAQSPRYKIIEKRQSVAFWCNPISGHATLYWYQQILGQGPKLLIQFQNNGVVDDSQLPKDRFSAERLKGVDSTLKIQPAKLEDSAVYLCASSFANREQYFGPGTRLTVT.

This clone was counted a single time. The chain carries TRBV10-1 and TRBJ2-2, with D possibly being TRBD2 (5 bases). V was trimmed by 3 bases and J by 0 bases, leaving 8 bases between them. Germline CDR1 reads WNHNN; CDR2 reads SYGVQD (reference sequence). This CDR3 has 15 amino acids. This CDR3 reads CASSEAAANTGELFF. The CDR3 bases are TGCGCCAGCAGTGAAGCGGCCGCGAACACCGGGGAGCTGTTTTTT.

The CDR3 sequence is CASSSGLAGGSYEQYF. The CDR3 DNA is TGTGCCAGTAGTTCCGGACTAGCGGGAGGCTCCTACGAGCAGTACTTC. The chain joins TRBV19 to TRBJ2-7, with TRBD2 matching 14 bases. Trimming cost V 5 bases and J 0 bases; bases outside gene matches: 3. Germline V CDR1 and CDR2: LNHDA, SQIVND (reference sequence). The CDR3 length is 16 residues.

V usage is TRBV5-5 and J usage is TRBJ2-5; TRBD1 is a possible D gene (5 bases). The V gene lost 2 bases and the J gene lost 2 bases, with 13 bases spanning the gap. The CDR3 covers 15 residues. The germline V gene has CDR1 SGHKS and CDR2 YYEKEE (reference sequence). The CDR3 DNA follows: TGTGCCAGCAGCTTTCAGTTGGGGCAGCAAGAGACCCAGTACTTC. This translates into CASSFQLGQQETQYF.

This clone was picked up one time. The chain combines TRBV28 with TRBJ2-5; weak D call: TRBD2 (5 bases). With 1 base removed from V and 1 base from J, the gap between germline ends came to 10 bases. There are 15 residues in the CDR3. The germline CDR1 and CDR2 sequences are MDHEN and SYDVKM. The CDR3 DNA sequence: TGTGCCAGCAGTTTATCCGGTAGCGTCCAAGAGACCCAGTACTTC. It translates to CASSLSGSVQETQYF. The whole variable domain, remainder taken from reference TRBV28 and TRBJ2-5, is DVKVTQSSRYLVKRTGEKVFLECVQDMDHENMFWYRQDPGLGLRLIYFSYDVKMKEKGDIPEGYSVSREKKERFSLILESASTNQTSMYLCASSLSGSVQETQYFGPGTRLLVL.

This chain uses TRBV2 with TRBJ2-5; 9 nucleotides align to TRBD1. V lost 9 bases, J lost 4 bases, and 6 bases stayed unmatched. The V gene's germline CDR1 is SNHLY and CDR2 FYNNEI. This CDR3 region has 13 residues. This chain's CDR3 is CARGTGTAETQYF. For the CDR3, the DNA is TGTGCCAGGGGGACAGGGACGGCAGAGACCCAGTACTTC.

The V and J genes are TRBV10-3 and TRBJ2-3; 8 bases map to TRBD2. With V trimmed by 9 bases and J by 4 bases, 9 bases remained unmatched. Germline CDR1 ENHRY, CDR2 SYGVKD. CDR3 size: 14 residues. DNA of the CDR3: TGTGCCATAAATAGCGGGATTGAGGCAGATACGCAGTATTTT. Protein: CAINSGIEADTQYF.

The chain combines TRBV6-6 with TRBJ1-2, with a possible D match to TRBD1 (5 bases). This CDR3 has 14 amino acids. V lost 8 bases and J 4 bases, leaving 17 bases between the germline ends. Germline CDR1 reads MNHNY; CDR2 reads SVGAGI (reference sequence). DNA of the CDR3: TGTGCCAGCCGGGGCACTCGGGATAGCTATGGCTACACCTTC. This translates into CASRGTRDSYGYTF.

The chain uses TRBV6-1 and TRBJ2-5, with unresolved D. Trimming took 8 bases from V and 7 from J, leaving 11 bases between them. The CDR3 has 11 residues. CDR1 MNHNS and CDR2 SASEGT come from the germline V gene. DNA for the CDR3: TGTGCCAGCGGTATGGGTGGGACCCAGTACTTC. Protein: CASGMGGTQYF.

The chain uses TRBV6-5 and TRBJ2-7, with TRBD2 matching over 11 bases. Trimming took 4 bases from V and 3 from J; bases not matched to a gene: 2. The CDR3 loop spans 14 amino acids. Germline loops: CDR1 MNHEY, CDR2 SVGAGI. The CDR3: CASSLTSGNYEQYF. Here the CDR3 DNA reads TGTGCCAGCAGTTTGACTAGCGGGAACTACGAGCAGTACTTC.

The rearrangement uses TRBV5-1 and TRBJ2-7; TRBD2 aligns across 8 bases. Germline V lookup: CDR1 SGHRS, CDR2 YFSETQ. With V trimmed by 4 bases and J by 1 base, 4 bases remained unmatched. CDR3 length equals 14 residues. This CDR3 reads CASSASGSSYEQYF. The DNA for the CDR3 is TGCGCCAGCAGCGCCAGCGGGAGTTCCTACGAGCAGTACTTC.

This chain connects TRBV5-6 to TRBJ2-7; D possibly corresponds to TRBD1 (7 bases). CDR3 length equals 14 residues. Germline lookup yields CDR1 SGHDT and CDR2 YYEEEE. V lost 4 bases, J lost 2 bases, and 13 bases lay in between. The DNA for the CDR3 is TGTGCCAGCAGCGCGGGACAGCGAACCTACGAGCAGTACTTC. This translates into CASSAGQRTYEQYF.

The V gene is TRBV30, the J gene TRBJ1-4, with D hard to call. Germline V gene sequence: CDR1 GTSNPN, CDR2 SVGIG (reference sequence). V was clipped by 1 base and J by 4 bases, with 7 bases between them. CDR3 size: 13 residues. This chain's CDR3 is CAWSEVNNEKLFF. Here the CDR3 DNA reads TGTGCCTGGAGTGAGGTTAATAATGAAAAACTGTTTTTT.

This rearrangement joins TRBV2 to TRBJ1-1, with D hard to call. The CDR3 spans 14 residues. Trimming pared 2 bases from V and 4 bases from J, leaving 11 bases between. CDR1 is SNHLY and CDR2 is FYNNEI in the germline V gene. This chain's CDR3 is CASSEWGGGTEAFF. DNA of the CDR3: TGTGCCAGCAGTGAATGGGGTGGAGGCACTGAAGCTTTCTTT. The whole variable domain, remainder taken from reference TRBV2 and TRBJ1-1, is EPEVTQTPSHQVTQMGQEVILRCVPISNHLYFYWYRQILGQKVEFLVSFYNNEISEKSEIFDDQFSVERPDGSNFTLKIRSTKLEDSAMYFCASSEWGGGTEAFFGQGTRLTVV.

The V and J genes are TRBV27 and TRBJ2-3; D gene unclear. Trimming took 3 bases from V and 1 from J, leaving 8 bases between them. This CDR3 spans 14 amino acids. Germline lookup yields CDR1 MNHEY and CDR2 SMNVEV (reference sequence). The CDR3 region has the DNA TGTGCCAGCAGTTTCACCCAGGGCACAGATACGCAGTATTTT. Translated: CASSFTQGTDTQYF.

This clone was counted a single time. The chain is built from TRBV28 and TRBJ1-2; 7 bases line up with TRBD1. V dropped 4 bases and J dropped 4; count of bases not matched to a gene: 6. The V gene's germline CDR1 is MDHEN and CDR2 SYDVKM. This CDR3 has 14 residues. The chain's CDR3 is CASSSGQSSYGYTF. The CDR3 DNA is TGTGCCAGCAGTTCGGGACAGAGCTCCTATGGCTACACCTTC.

The V call is TRBV2, the J call TRBJ2-5, with TRBD1 identical over 9 bases. Trimming cost V 4 bases and J 5 bases; bases outside gene matches: 5. Per the germline V gene, CDR1 is SNHLY and CDR2 is FYNNEI. There are 14 residues in the CDR3. The DNA for the CDR3 is TGTGCCAGCAGTGTACAGGGGGCGGAGGAGACCCAGTACTTC. Its protein is CASSVQGAEETQYF.

The sample holds one count of this clone. The gene calls are TRBV18 and TRBJ2-1, with 7 bases lining up with TRBD2. Losses at the gene ends were 0 bases for V and 4 bases for J; bases not matched to a gene: 6. This CDR3 is 16 amino acids long. Germline loops: CDR1 KGHSH, CDR2 LQKENI. The CDR3 is CASSPPAGRGYNEQFF. CDR3 DNA: TGTGCCAGCTCACCACCGGCAGGGCGGGGGTACAATGAGCAGTTCTTC. The variable domain in full, completed from reference TRBV18 and TRBJ2-1, reads NAGVMQNPRHLVRRRGQEARLRCSPMKGHSHVYWYRQLPEEGLKFMVYLQKENIIDESGMPKERFSAEFPKEGPSILRIQQVVRGDSAAYFCASSPPAGRGYNEQFFGPGTRLTVL.

This sequence joins TRBV9 and TRBJ2-5; 10 bases align to TRBD2. CDR3 length: 15 residues. Germline V gene data show CDR1 as SGDLS and CDR2 as YYNGEE. V dropped 0 bases and J dropped 1; count of bases not matched to a gene: 0. The CDR3, as DNA: TGTGCCAGCAGCGTAGTAGCGGGGGGCCAAGAGACCCAGTACTTC. Protein: CASSVVAGGQETQYF.

The CDR3 spells CASSEKIRNTIYF. For the CDR3, the DNA is TGTGCCAGCAGTGAAAAAATCCGAAACACCATATATTTT. The chain is built from TRBV25-1 and TRBJ1-3, with D unresolved. The CDR3 sequence is 13 residues long. Trimming pared 2 bases from V and 5 bases from J, leaving 7 bases between. Germline-derived CDR1 and CDR2 are MGHDK and SYGVNS.

The chain has TRBV5-6 and TRBJ1-4, with D hard to call. The CDR3 sequence is 14 residues long. Between the trimmed V and J ends, which lost 4 bases and 8 bases, there was a span of 15 bases. Germline V CDR1 and CDR2: SGHDT, YYEEEE. CDR3 sequence: CASSTPGPDEKLFF. The DNA of the CDR3 is TGTGCCAGCAGCACTCCCGGACCGGACGAAAAACTGTTTTTT.

The chain has TRBV6-5 and TRBJ2-3; possible D gene TRBD2, 6 bases. V shed 2 bases and J shed 1 base, with 10 bases lying between them. Germline V gene lookup returns CDR1 MNHEY and CDR2 SVGAGI. The CDR3 sequence is 15 residues long. This chain's CDR3 is CASSYQRAGTDTQYF. The CDR3 nucleotides are TGTGCCAGCAGTTACCAGCGGGCCGGCACAGATACGCAGTATTTT.

This chain uses TRBV29-1 with TRBJ1-2, with D possibly being TRBD1 (6 bases). Germline V lookup: CDR1 SQVTM, CDR2 ANQGSEA. The CDR3 length is 17 residues. Trimming shortened V by 1 base and J by 4 bases, and 22 bases separated the two germline ends. The CDR3 sequence is CSVEALGEGVFVYGYTF. CDR3 in DNA: TGCAGCGTTGAAGCCCTAGGAGAGGGGGTTTTCGTCTATGGCTACACCTTC.

Here the CDR3 DNA reads TGTGCCAGCAGTTTGTGGGGGTCAACAAATCAGCCCCAGCATTTT. Protein: CASSLWGSTNQPQHF. The chain employs TRBV27 and TRBJ1-5, with a weak D call TRBD1 (5 bases). The CDR3 sequence is 15 residues long. CDR1 and CDR2 (germline): MNHEY, SMNVEV (reference sequence). Trimming stripped 3 bases from V and 4 bases from J, with 13 bases between.

This chain connects TRBV28 to TRBJ1-5; a weak D match, TRBD1 (5 bases). The germline V and J ends were trimmed by 8 bases and 3 bases, with 17 bases remaining between them. The germline CDR1 and CDR2 sequences are MDHEN and SYDVKM. The CDR3 has 15 amino acids. This chain's CDR3 is CASGGSGTFNQPQHF. Written as DNA, the CDR3 is TGTGCCAGCGGGGGGTCAGGCACTTTCAATCAGCCCCAGCATTTT.

The V gene is TRBV30, the J gene TRBJ2-1, with TRBD1 matching 9 bases. CDR3 length equals 15 residues. V lost 0 bases to trimming and J lost 7 bases; unmatched junction nucleotides: 7. CDR1 is GTSNPN, CDR2 SVGIG, per germline (reference sequence). In DNA form, the CDR3 reads TGTGCCTGGAGTGTAACAGGGGGCGCTTCTAATGAGCAGTTCTTC. Protein sequence: CAWSVTGGASNEQFF.

J is TRBJ2-5 and V is TRBV30; perhaps TRBD1 as D (8 bases). Germline-derived CDR1 and CDR2 are GTSNPN and SVGIG (reference sequence). This CDR3 has 15 amino acids. Deletions cut 4 bases from V and 5 bases from J, with 20 bases between. The CDR3 nucleotides read TGTGCCTGGAACAGGGGGGACTATTCAAGGGAGACCCAGTACTTC. Translating it yields CAWNRGDYSRETQYF.